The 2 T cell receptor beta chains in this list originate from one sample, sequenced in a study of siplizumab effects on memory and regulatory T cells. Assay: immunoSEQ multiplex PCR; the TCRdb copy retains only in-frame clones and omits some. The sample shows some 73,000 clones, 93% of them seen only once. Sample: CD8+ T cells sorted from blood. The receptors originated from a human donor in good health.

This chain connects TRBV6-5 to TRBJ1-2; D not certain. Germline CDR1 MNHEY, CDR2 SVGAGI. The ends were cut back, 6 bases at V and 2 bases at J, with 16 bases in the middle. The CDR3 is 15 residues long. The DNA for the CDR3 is TGTGCCAGCAGCCTGGACGGACTAATCAACTATGGCTACACCTTC. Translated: CASSLDGLINYGYTF.

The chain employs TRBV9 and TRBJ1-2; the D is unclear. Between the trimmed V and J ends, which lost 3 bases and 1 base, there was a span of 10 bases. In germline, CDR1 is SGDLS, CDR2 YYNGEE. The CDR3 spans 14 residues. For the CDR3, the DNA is TGTGCCAGCAGCGCCCCTACCCTTAACTATGGCTACACCTTC. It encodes CASSAPTLNYGYTF.